A single sample gave rise to the 32 T cell receptor beta chains below, sequenced in a study of blood T cell repertoires in COVID-19. The repertoire was sequenced with immunoSEQ multiplex PCR; TCRdb's copy has only in-frame clones and lacks some. Seen here are roughly 90,000 clones, roughly 84% observed once, and the top ten hold roughly 30%. Material for sequencing was peripheral blood. The receptors originated from a woman over 75 with active or convalescent COVID-19.

This clone was detected only a few times. The rearrangement joins TRBV6-1 to TRBJ1-2; 8 bases map to TRBD1. The CDR3 totals 15 residues. In germline, CDR1 is MNHNS, CDR2 SASEGT. V shed 0 bases and J 6 bases; nucleotides not matched to a gene: 6. The CDR3 DNA reads as TGTGCCAGCAGTGAAGCAAGGACAGGGTTTAATGGCTACACCTTC. Translation gives CASSEARTGFNGYTF.

V usage is TRBV7-3 and J usage is TRBJ2-1, with TRBD2 matching over 13 bases. V was pared by 5 bases and J by 8 bases, with 6 bases of the junction left unmatched. Germline-derived CDR1 and CDR2 are SGHTA and FQGTGA. The CDR3 consists of 15 residues. The CDR3 nucleotides read TGTGCCAGCAGCCCCGGGACTAGCGGGATGGATGAGCAGTTCTTC. It translates to CASSPGTSGMDEQFF.

This clone showed up just a few times. The same CDR3 can be traced to other DNA sequences in this sample. The CDR3 sequence is CASSSTSGSYNEQFF. Written as DNA, the CDR3 is TGCGCCAGCAGCTCGACTAGCGGGAGTTACAATGAGCAGTTCTTC. The gene calls are TRBV5-1 and TRBJ2-1; 12 positions agree with TRBD2. V lost 3 bases, J lost 4 bases, and 2 bases stayed unmatched. Germline V gene lookup returns CDR1 SGHRS and CDR2 YFSETQ. The CDR3 is 15 residues long.

The chain is built from TRBV6-5 and TRBJ1-6; D not resolved. Germline loops: CDR1 MNHEY, CDR2 SVGAGI. The V end was cut by 7 bases, the J end by 7 bases, with 17 bases between. The CDR3 runs to 15 residues. The DNA for the CDR3 is TGTGCCAGCAACCGGGAGAGAGGTTGGAATTCACCCCTCCACTTT. Translating it yields CASNRERGWNSPLHF.

The V and J genes are TRBV3-1 (or the pseudogene TRBV3-2) and TRBJ1-1; D is uncertain. Trimming cost V 3 bases and J 4 bases, with 12 bases left between them. Germline V gene data show CDR1 as LGHDT and CDR2 as YNNKEL (reference sequence). The CDR3 is 14 residues long. CDR3 bases: TGTGCCAGCAGCCACTCTACACGGAGCACTGAAGCTTTCTTT. It encodes CASSHSTRSTEAFF.

The chain links TRBV10-3 to TRBJ2-1; D is possibly TRBD2 (5 bases). Looked up from germline, CDR1 is ENHRY and CDR2 is SYGVKD. Trimming left V 4 bases short and J 5 bases short, with 9 bases between. This CDR3 region has 13 residues. The CDR3 DNA is TGTGCCATCAGTGGGACTGGAAACAATGAGCAGTTCTTC. This encodes CAISGTGNNEQFF.

V gene TRBV7-8 combines with J gene TRBJ2-7, with D hard to call. Germline V gives CDR1 SGHVS, CDR2 FQNEAQ. The V and J ends lost 3 bases and 7 bases respectively, with 13 bases between them. The CDR3 sequence is 13 residues long. CDR3 loop: CASSFSPVREQYF. The CDR3 region has the DNA TGTGCCAGCAGCTTCAGCCCAGTGAGGGAGCAGTACTTC.

The chain carries TRBV7-8 and TRBJ1-6; 7 bases map to TRBD1. CDR3 size: 14 residues. The trim removed 4 bases at V and 7 bases at J, leaving 4 bases unmatched. CDR1 and CDR2 (germline): SGHVS, FQNEAQ. The CDR3 region is CASSYTGVNSPLHF. DNA of the CDR3: TGTGCCAGCAGCTACACAGGGGTAAATTCACCCCTCCACTTT.

The chain joins TRBV28 to TRBJ1-2; 7 bases are a match to TRBD1. V trimming: 3 bases; J trimming: 2 bases; junction bases outside the gene matches: 9. The CDR3 length is 16 residues. CDR1 MDHEN and CDR2 SYDVKM come from the germline V gene. The CDR3 DNA follows: TGTGCCAGCAGTTTCGTACAGGGGATGGGCAACTATGGCTACACCTTC. It specifies CASSFVQGMGNYGYTF.

J is TRBJ2-2 and V is TRBV19; D call uncertain. There are 13 residues in the CDR3. V lost 3 bases, J lost 4 bases, and 6 bases lay in between. The germline gives CDR1 LNHDA, CDR2 SQIVND (reference sequence). The CDR3 region is CASSIGFTGELFF. CDR3 sequence (DNA): TGTGCCAGTAGTATCGGGTTCACCGGGGAGCTGTTTTTT. The whole variable domain, remainder taken from reference TRBV19 and TRBJ2-2, is DGGITQSPKYLFRKEGQNVTLSCEQNLNHDAMYWYRQDPGQGLRLIYYSQIVNDFQKGDIAEGYSVSREKKESFPLTVTSAQKNPTAFYLCASSIGFTGELFFGEGSRLTVL.

The chain carries TRBV4-1 and TRBJ1-1, with D tentatively TRBD1 (6 bases). Germline CDR1 is MGHRA and CDR2 is YSYEKL. This CDR3 contains 16 residues. V was shortened by 1 base and J by 1 base, with 13 bases between the two germline ends. DNA of the CDR3: TGCGCCAGCAGCCAAGGCTCCAGGGGTCCGAACACTGAAGCTTTCTTT. It yields the protein CASSQGSRGPNTEAFF.

This chain connects TRBV3-1 (or the pseudogene TRBV3-2) to TRBJ2-1; 7 positions match TRBD2. The CDR3 is 15 amino acids. After removal of 2 bases from V and 9 bases from J, the junction contained 10 bases not matched to a gene. Germline V gives CDR1 LGHDT, CDR2 YNNKEL (reference sequence). The CDR3: CASSQQWDQRGEQFF. CDR3 nucleotides: TGTGCCAGCAGCCAACAGTGGGACCAGCGGGGTGAGCAGTTCTTC.

In nucleotides, the CDR3 is TGTGCCACCTCGAGGTTGGGGAGAGGCACTGAAGCTTTCTTT. This translates into CATSRLGRGTEAFF. The gene calls are TRBV27 and TRBJ1-1; D is undetermined. Trimming pared 10 bases from V and 4 bases from J, leaving 19 bases between. The V gene's germline CDR1 is MNHEY and CDR2 SMNVEV (reference sequence). CDR3 length: 14 amino acids.

V gene TRBV6-5 combines with J gene TRBJ1-1; TRBD1 matches at 7 bases. CDR3 length: 14 residues. With 8 bases clipped from V and 0 bases from J, the junction kept 6 bases outside the gene matches. Germline CDR1 MNHEY, CDR2 SVGAGI. The CDR3 DNA reads as TGTGCCAGCCGGGCAGGGGGGATGAACACTGAAGCTTTCTTT. It translates to CASRAGGMNTEAFF.

V gene TRBV7-9 combines with J gene TRBJ1-4, with 10 bases aligning to TRBD1. The CDR3 is 16 amino acids. V shed 5 bases, J shed 5 bases, and the junction held 8 bases outside the gene matches. The germline V gene encodes CDR1 SEHNR and CDR2 FQNEAQ (reference sequence). The CDR3 DNA reads TGTGCCAGCAGCGGAGAGACAGGGGGCTCAAATGAAAAACTGTTTTTT. It translates to CASSGETGGSNEKLFF.

V is TRBV24-1 and J is TRBJ1-2; no definite D call. The CDR3 consists of 12 residues. CDR1 and CDR2 (germline): KGHDR, SFDVKD. Trimming removed 3 bases at V and 8 bases at J, with 9 bases between. The CDR3 sequence is CATSDGLRGYTF. CDR3 nucleotides: TGTGCCACCAGTGATGGTTTGCGCGGCTACACCTTC.

J is TRBJ1-6 and V is TRBV2, with D possibly being TRBD1 (5 bases). The CDR3 extends over 16 amino acids. Germline V gives CDR1 SNHLY, CDR2 FYNNEI. Trimming removed 7 bases at V and 3 bases at J, with 16 bases between. CDR3 coding DNA: TGTGCCAGCACTCGCGGAGGGGATCACTATAATTCACCCCTCCACTTT. This encodes CASTRGGDHYNSPLHF.

This clone appeared a single time. V is TRBV2 and J is TRBJ2-7; D may be TRBD2 (5 bases). Germline CDR1 and CDR2: SNHLY and FYNNEI. V was clipped by 10 bases and J by 4 bases, with 17 bases between them. The CDR3 loop spans 13 amino acids. In DNA form, the CDR3 reads TGTGCCAAACAGCGAGAGGGTTTTTACGAGCAGTACTTC. It specifies CAKQREGFYEQYF.

The J gene is TRBJ1-5, the V gene TRBV29-1; perhaps TRBD1 as D (5 bases). Trimming removed 7 bases from V and 7 bases from J, with 14 bases in between. Germline V CDR1 and CDR2: SQVTM, ANQGSEA. CDR3 size: 12 residues. The CDR3 nucleotides read TGCAGCGGGAACAGGTTGGGACAGCCCCAGCATTTT. It translates to CSGNRLGQPQHF.

The rearrangement joins TRBV11-2 to TRBJ2-3, with 11 bases fitting TRBD2. Germline values: CDR1 SGHAT, CDR2 FQNNGV. The CDR3 covers 16 residues. V lost 4 bases and J lost 5; bases outside the gene matches: 8. The CDR3 sequence is CASSSGTSGSEDTQYF. The CDR3 DNA reads TGTGCCAGCAGCTCCGGTACTAGCGGGAGTGAAGATACGCAGTATTTT. Supplemented by reference TRBV11-2 and TRBJ2-3, the full variable domain reads EAGVAQSPRYKIIEKRQSVAFWCNPISGHATLYWYQQILGQGPKLLIQFQNNGVVDDSQLPKDRFSAERLKGVDSTLKIQPAKLEDSAVYLCASSSGTSGSEDTQYFGPGTRLTVL.

This rearrangement joins TRBV6-5 to TRBJ2-7; D call uncertain. The germline V gene encodes CDR1 MNHEY and CDR2 SVGAGI. CDR3 length equals 11 residues. Trimming removed 7 bases at V and 5 bases at J, with 9 bases between. CDR3 residues: CASTSGNEQYF. CDR3 DNA sequence: TGTGCCAGCACTTCGGGTAACGAGCAGTACTTC.

The chain employs TRBV6-5 and TRBJ2-3; TRBD2 aligns across 10 bases. This CDR3 is 15 amino acids long. V gave up 5 bases and J gave up 2 bases; unmatched junction bases: 4. CDR1 is MNHEY and CDR2 is SVGAGI in the germline V gene. The CDR3 spells CASSRTSGVTDTQYF. The CDR3 DNA sequence: TGTGCCAGCAGTAGAACTAGCGGGGTCACAGATACGCAGTATTTT.

V is TRBV5-6 and J is TRBJ1-1, with TRBD1 identical over 10 bases. Germline trimming cut 4 bases from V and 7 bases from J; bases unmatched to any gene: 10. Germline CDR1 is SGHDT and CDR2 is YYEEEE. The length of the CDR3 is 15 residues. The CDR3 DNA follows: TGTGCCAGCAGCCCGACAGGGGGCGCGGGCCTTGAAGCTTTCTTT. It is translated as CASSPTGGAGLEAFF.

The count of this clone is one. The chain recombines TRBV6-6 with TRBJ1-2; TRBD1 matches 7 bases. The CDR3 totals 14 residues. The V gene's germline CDR1 is MNHNY and CDR2 SVGAGI (reference sequence). The junction had 9 bases not matched to a gene; V was cut back by 7 bases and J by 4 bases. DNA of the CDR3: TGTGCCAGCACTATACAGGGGTCCGGCTATGGCTACACCTTC. It codes for CASTIQGSGYGYTF.

The J gene is TRBJ1-5, the V gene TRBV2; D is undetermined. The ends were cut back, 8 bases at V and 0 bases at J, with 14 bases in the middle. The CDR3 has 15 residues. Per the germline V gene, CDR1 is SNHLY and CDR2 is FYNNEI. In DNA form, the CDR3 reads TGTGCCAGCGGAGGGAGAGAATATAGCAATCAGCCCCAGCATTTT. It is translated as CASGGREYSNQPQHF.

This chain joins TRBV20-1 and TRBJ2-7; D is ambiguous. Germline V gene data show CDR1 as DFQATT and CDR2 as SNEGSKA (reference sequence). V was clipped by 4 bases and J by 3 bases, with 7 bases between them. The CDR3 runs to 11 residues. The chain's CDR3 is CSAKAGYEQYF. The CDR3 nucleotides read TGCAGTGCTAAAGCCGGCTACGAGCAGTACTTC.

This chain's CDR3 is CASSLPGQGISEQYF. The CDR3 region has the DNA TGTGCCAGCAGTCTTCCGGGACAGGGGATAAGTGAGCAGTACTTC. V usage is TRBV28 and J usage is TRBJ2-7; 10 nucleotides agree with TRBD1. From germline, CDR1 is MDHEN and CDR2 SYDVKM. V shed 5 bases and J 7 bases; nucleotides not matched to a gene: 11. This CDR3 comprises 15 residues. The full variable domain, its missing parts supplied by reference TRBV28 and TRBJ2-7, is DVKVTQSSRYLVKRTGEKVFLECVQDMDHENMFWYRQDPGLGLRLIYFSYDVKMKEKGDIPEGYSVSREKKERFSLILESASTNQTSMYLCASSLPGQGISEQYFGPGTRLTVT.

This clone showed up just once. The rearrangement joins TRBV19 to TRBJ2-1; maybe TRBD1 (6 bases). The CDR3 consists of 14 residues. The V gene's germline CDR1 is LNHDA and CDR2 SQIVND (reference sequence). V was shortened by 7 bases and J by 8 bases, with 18 bases between the two germline ends. The CDR3 DNA reads as TGTGCCAGTACGACTCAGGCCCAGGGGCATGAGCAGTTCTTC. This encodes CASTTQAQGHEQFF.

V usage is TRBV28 and J usage is TRBJ2-2; the D is unclear. Trimming removed 7 bases at V and 4 bases at J, with 16 bases between. From germline, CDR1 is MDHEN and CDR2 SYDVKM. The length of the CDR3 is 15 residues. In DNA, the CDR3 is TGTGCCAGCATTCATAGCCGAGGCGCCACCGGGGAGCTGTTTTTT. Translation: CASIHSRGATGELFF.

V is TRBV19 and J is TRBJ1-5; D is unresolved. The germline CDR1 and CDR2 sequences are LNHDA and SQIVND (reference sequence). V gave up 5 bases and J gave up 0 bases, with 5 bases separating them. The CDR3 consists of 13 residues. This CDR3 is CASSPNSNQPQHF. The CDR3 DNA is TGTGCCAGTAGTCCTAATAGCAATCAGCCCCAGCATTTT.

This sequence joins TRBV24-1 and TRBJ1-2, with D maybe TRBD1 (6 bases). CDR1 is KGHDR, CDR2 SFDVKD, per germline. The CDR3 spans 16 residues. V was cut by 2 bases and J by 4 bases, with 16 bases left in between. CDR3: CATSDSLSGHIYGYTF. CDR3 DNA sequence: TGTGCCACCAGTGATTCTTTATCGGGACATATCTATGGCTACACCTTC.

The chain has TRBV4-1 and TRBJ2-5; tentatively, D is TRBD2 (6 bases). The CDR3 contains 15 residues. CDR1 and CDR2 (germline): MGHRA, YSYEKL. Trimming stripped 1 base from V and 4 bases from J, with 13 bases between. The CDR3 nucleotides read TGCGCCAGCAGCCAAGGCAGGGTCGGGGGAGAGACCCAGTACTTC. Its protein product is CASSQGRVGGETQYF.